Each of the 32 T cell receptor beta chains below was sequenced from the same sample in a study of human T cells and chemical hapten exposure. TCRdb analysed the RACE reads with MiXCR anew, one entry per CDR3 protein. Of about 140,000 distinct CDR3 sequences listed, 12% were seen once; the top ten hold 1.3% to 1.5%. Stated time point: patch test 2, 6 weeks after DPC sensitization. The treatment is: therapeutic diphenylcyclopropenone sensitization with weekly scalp DPC. Sequencing used whole blood, obtained in connection with sensitization to the hapten diphenylcyclopropenone (DPC). The receptors originated from a woman between 45 and 65 years old with alopecia areata. Some clones in this sample may be carry-over from other donors' samples.

This clonotype has only a few counts. The chain recombines TRBV7-8 with TRBJ1-2; D uncertain. Germline loops: CDR1 SGHVS, CDR2 FQNEAQ. Trimming cost V 5 bases and J 7 bases, with 17 bases left between them. CDR3 length: 14 amino acids. CDR3 sequence reads: CASSPTPPVTGYTF. CDR3 DNA: TGTGCCAGCAGCCCCACCCCCCCGGTCACTGGCTACACCTTC. Using reference TRBV7-8 and TRBJ1-2 for the parts outside the CDR3, the full variable domain is GAGVSQSPRYKVAKRGQDVALRCDPISGHVSLFWYQQALGQGPEFLTYFQNEAQLDKSGLPSDRFFAERPEGSVSTLKIQRTQQEDSAVYLCASSPTPPVTGYTFGSGTRLTVV.

In this sample, this clonotype turned up a few times. The chain links TRBV7-9 to TRBJ1-1; D unresolved. The V gene lost 2 bases and the J gene lost 8 bases, with 12 bases spanning the gap. From germline, CDR1 is SEHNR and CDR2 FQNEAQ (reference sequence). This CDR3 is 13 amino acids long. CDR3 nucleotides: TGTGCCAGCAGCTTACAGTGGGCCGAGGAAGCTTTCTTT. Encoded protein: CASSLQWAEEAFF.

This clonotype was seen many times. The junction shows a germline mismatch at one end, possibly a read error. J is TRBJ2-7 and V is TRBV20-1; 11 nucleotides align to TRBD2. The CDR3 runs 12 residues. Per the germline V gene, CDR1 is DFQATT and CDR2 is SNEGSKA (reference sequence). The DNA for the CDR3 is TGCAGTGCTAGAATTCCTAGCGGGAGGTCGGTCTTC. Translating it yields CSARIPSGRSVF.

This clonotype was detected a few times. The gene calls are TRBV12-3 or TRBV12-4 and TRBJ1-1, with 8 positions matching TRBD1. The CDR3 spans 14 residues. V trimming: 3 bases; J trimming: 5 bases; junction bases outside the gene matches: 5. CDR3 residues: CASSLDRVKTEAFF. CDR3 DNA: TGTGCCAGCAGTTTGGACAGGGTTAAGACTGAAGCTTTCTTT.

The chain couples TRBV5-1 to TRBJ2-1; 7 nucleotides align to TRBD2. Looked up from germline, CDR1 is SGHRS and CDR2 is YFSETQ. V was pared by 4 bases and J by 6 bases, with 7 bases of the junction left unmatched. The CDR3 runs 14 residues. The CDR3 coding sequence is TGCGCCAGCAGCACGAGGGAGGGCCCCAATGAGCAGTTCTTC. It specifies CASSTREGPNEQFF.

This clonotype was seen a few times. The rearrangement links TRBV29-1 to TRBJ2-7; 9 bases map to TRBD2. V shed 5 bases and J 8 bases; nucleotides not matched to a gene: 1. The CDR3 has 10 amino acids. Per germline, CDR1 SQVTM and CDR2 ANQGSEA. In DNA, the CDR3 is TGCAGCGTTCCTAGCGGGAAGCAGTACTTC. Residues: CSVPSGKQYF.

The genes are TRBV5-5 and TRBJ1-5; TRBD1 matches 7 bases. The CDR3 is 16 amino acids. V lost 3 bases, J lost 2 bases, and 8 bases stayed unmatched. The V gene's germline CDR1 is SGHKS and CDR2 YYEKEE (reference sequence). CDR3 coding DNA: TGTGCCAGCAGCTCAACCACAGGGGAGGGCAATCAGCCCCAGCATTTT. Residues: CASSSTTGEGNQPQHF.

The chain employs TRBV6-1 and TRBJ2-7, with 10 bases matching TRBD1. The germline gives CDR1 MNHNS, CDR2 SASEGT. Trimming removed 6 bases from V and 2 bases from J; junction bases left unmatched: 7. This CDR3 region has 15 residues. For the CDR3, the DNA is TGTGCCAGCAGCCTCGACAGGGGGCACCCCTACGAGCAGTACTTC. This sequence encodes CASSLDRGHPYEQYF.

This clonotype was detected ten times or more. The chain employs TRBV27 and TRBJ2-7; the match to TRBD2 covers 11 bases. This CDR3 is built from 16 residues. The germline V gene encodes CDR1 MNHEY and CDR2 SMNVEV (reference sequence). Trimming at V came to 6 bases and at J to 5 bases, leaving 12 bases not matched to a gene. The chain's CDR3 is CASRKTGASGRHEQYF. In nucleotides, the CDR3 is TGTGCCAGCAGGAAGACCGGGGCTAGCGGGAGGCACGAGCAGTACTTC.

The V and J genes are TRBV28 and TRBJ1-1; 9 bases align to TRBD1. The V gene end was trimmed by 6 bases and the J gene end by 10 bases; junction bases not matched to a gene: 15. The CDR3 consists of 15 residues. From germline, CDR1 is MDHEN and CDR2 SYDVKM. In nucleotides, the CDR3 is TGTGCCAGCAGACAAACCGGGACAGGGTCCCGTTTAGCTTTCTTT. It codes for CASRQTGTGSRLAFF.

The V and J genes are TRBV20-1 and TRBJ2-7, with 9 bases lining up with TRBD1. Per the germline V gene, CDR1 is DFQATT and CDR2 is SNEGSKA (reference sequence). Trimming took 5 bases from V and 2 from J; bases not matched to a gene: 10. CDR3 size: 15 residues. CDR3 protein: CSAHYRDRAAYEQYF. DNA for the CDR3: TGCAGTGCTCACTACCGGGACAGGGCGGCCTACGAGCAGTACTTC.

This chain links TRBV20-1 with TRBJ2-1; D is unclear. V lost 3 bases to trimming and J lost 5 bases, with 14 bases between them. The CDR3 contains 14 residues. CDR1 and CDR2 (germline): DFQATT, SNEGSKA (reference sequence). The CDR3 loop is CSARGPSRNNEQFF. CDR3 nucleotide sequence: TGCAGTGCTAGGGGTCCTAGTAGAAACAATGAGCAGTTCTTC.

This clonotype was seen more than once but under ten times. J is TRBJ1-1 and V is TRBV30, with no clear D. In germline, CDR1 is GTSNPN, CDR2 SVGIG (reference sequence). V was shortened by 2 bases and J by 7 bases, with 20 bases between the two germline ends. This CDR3 spans 15 amino acids. This CDR3 reads CAWSPIAGQVIEAFF. In DNA form, the CDR3 reads TGTGCCTGGAGTCCAATCGCCGGGCAGGTCATTGAAGCTTTCTTT.

The CDR3 bases are TGTGCCACCAGTGTACTAGCGGGAGACGATGCAGATACGCAGTATTTT. Translating gives CATSVLAGDDADTQYF. The gene calls are TRBV24-1 and TRBJ2-3; 11 bases agree with TRBD2. Germline assignment: CDR1 KGHDR and CDR2 SFDVKD. Trimming took 5 bases from V and 4 from J; bases not matched to a gene: 7. The CDR3 loop spans 16 amino acids.

This clonotype was detected a few times. The J gene is TRBJ2-7, the V gene TRBV20-1; no clear D. Germline V gene data show CDR1 as DFQATT and CDR2 as SNEGSKA (reference sequence). CDR3 length: 13 residues. Trimming stripped 1 base from V and 2 bases from J, with 9 bases between. The CDR3 sequence is CSARGTETYEQYF. CDR3 in DNA: TGCAGTGCTAGAGGGACCGAGACCTACGAGCAGTACTTC.

The chain recombines TRBV5-1 with TRBJ2-1; no firm D call. Germline V CDR1 and CDR2: SGHRS, YFSETQ. V lost 2 bases and J lost 7, with 7 bases in between. The CDR3 is made up of 12 amino acids. The CDR3 here is CASSFLTNEQFF. The CDR3 region has the DNA TGCGCCAGCAGCTTTCTGACTAATGAGCAGTTCTTC. The full variable domain, with the rest looked up from reference TRBV5-1 and TRBJ2-1, is KAGVTQTPRYLIKTRGQQVTLSCSPISGHRSVSWYQQTPGQGLQFLFEYFSETQRNKGNFPGRFSGRQFSNSRSEMNVSTLELGDSALYLCASSFLTNEQFFGPGTRLTVL.

In this sample, this clonotype turned up many times. The chain joins TRBV27 to TRBJ1-1; D is ambiguous. Between the trimmed V and J ends, which lost 4 bases and 6 bases, there was a span of 15 bases. CDR1 is MNHEY, CDR2 SMNVEV, per germline (reference sequence). The CDR3 runs 14 residues. The CDR3 here is CASSSRPGGPEAFF. CDR3 sequence (DNA): TGTGCCAGCAGTTCCAGACCGGGCGGCCCTGAAGCTTTCTTT.

This clonotype has a handful of counts. The chain couples TRBV6-2 or TRBV6-3 to TRBJ2-7; 7 positions match TRBD2. Germline V gene sequence: CDR1 MNHEY, CDR2 SVGEGT. The CDR3 loop spans 14 amino acids. The V segment lost 2 bases and the J segment 2 bases; nucleotides outside the gene matches: 3. CDR3 nucleotide sequence: TGTGCCAGCAGTTACACCAGCGGGACCTACGAGCAGTACTTC. Translation gives CASSYTSGTYEQYF.

At least ten counts were recorded for this clonotype. The CDR3 here is CASSPRTGREHF. DNA for the CDR3: TGTGCCAGCAGTCCCCGGACAGGACGGGAGCATTTT. V and J are TRBV28 and TRBJ1-5; 7 positions match TRBD1. The CDR3 runs to 12 residues. Germline V lookup: CDR1 MDHEN, CDR2 SYDVKM. V shed 5 bases and J 14 bases; nucleotides not matched to a gene: 9. The complete variable domain, with remaining parts taken from reference TRBV28 and TRBJ1-5, reads DVKVTQSSRYLVKRTGEKVFLECVQDMDHENMFWYRQDPGLGLRLIYFSYDVKMKEKGDIPEGYSVSREKKERFSLILESASTNQTSMYLCASSPRTGREHFGDGTRLSIL.

This clonotype was seen many times. The rearrangement links TRBV5-1 to TRBJ2-1; D gene uncertain. Germline V lookup: CDR1 SGHRS, CDR2 YFSETQ. V was pared by 0 bases and J by 0 bases, with 4 bases between. The CDR3 runs to 14 residues. The DNA of the CDR3 is TGCGCCAGCAGCTTGGAGAACTCCTACAATGAGCAGTTCTTC. This encodes CASSLENSYNEQFF.

This clonotype turned up a few times. The chain combines TRBV12-3 or TRBV12-4 with TRBJ2-1; 7 bases map to TRBD2. This CDR3 has 12 amino acids. J was trimmed by 10 bases and V by 2 bases; bases with no gene match: 2. This chain's CDR3 is CASSLTGREQFF. CDR3 DNA sequence: TGTGCCAGCAGTTTAACCGGGAGGGAGCAGTTCTTC.

The gene calls are TRBV6-2 or TRBV6-3 and TRBJ2-7, with D maybe TRBD2 (6 bases). CDR3 size: 12 residues. Per the germline V gene, CDR1 is MNHEY and CDR2 is SVGEGT. Trimming took off 5 bases at V and 6 bases at J, with 11 bases between the two ends. CDR3 protein: CASSNSGAEQYF. Here the CDR3 DNA reads TGTGCCAGCAGTAATAGCGGTGCCGAGCAGTACTTC.

The sample holds a few counts of this clonotype. The rearrangement uses TRBV10-3 and TRBJ1-6; D is unclear. This CDR3 is 14 amino acids long. Trimming shortened V by 6 bases and J by 5 bases, and 11 bases separated the two germline ends. Germline V CDR1 and CDR2: ENHRY, SYGVKD. CDR3 residues: CAIRDGVDNSPLHF. CDR3 in DNA: TGTGCCATCAGAGACGGTGTGGATAATTCACCCCTCCACTTT.

The table lists this clonotype with many counts. The chain recombines TRBV28 with TRBJ2-3; a weak D match, TRBD2 (6 bases). The CDR3 runs to 13 residues. Germline V lookup: CDR1 MDHEN, CDR2 SYDVKM. Trimming stripped 9 bases from V and 1 base from J, with 11 bases between. CDR3 loop: CASQPGGTDTQYF. The CDR3 DNA follows: TGTGCCAGTCAACCGGGGGGCACAGATACGCAGTATTTT.

This clonotype was counted at least ten times. The CDR3: CSATRRTSVPETQYF. CDR3 DNA sequence: TGCAGTGCTACGAGGAGGACTAGCGTACCAGAGACCCAGTACTTC. The V gene is TRBV20-1, the J gene TRBJ2-5, with 9 bases identical to TRBD2. The CDR3 length is 15 residues. V lost 4 bases and J lost 4; bases outside the gene matches: 10. The V gene's germline CDR1 is DFQATT and CDR2 SNEGSKA (reference sequence).

In this sample, this clonotype turned up many times. The gene calls are TRBV29-1 and TRBJ2-5; D possibly uses TRBD1 or TRBD2 (6 bases each). The CDR3 length is 13 residues. The germline V gene has CDR1 SQVTM and CDR2 ANQGSEA. The germline V and J ends were trimmed by 8 bases and 5 bases, with 18 bases remaining between them. The CDR3 sequence is CSSWGARSETQYF. The CDR3 DNA follows: TGCAGCAGCTGGGGGGCCAGGTCGGAGACCCAGTACTTC.

The gene calls are TRBV2 and TRBJ2-3, with 11 positions matching TRBD2. J was trimmed by 8 bases and V by 1 base; bases with no gene match: 8. Germline V gene lookup returns CDR1 SNHLY and CDR2 FYNNEI. The CDR3 loop spans 16 amino acids. CDR3 amino acids: CASSEDLLAGVSTQYF. The CDR3 region has the DNA TGTGCCAGCAGTGAAGACCTACTAGCGGGAGTTTCTACGCAGTATTTT. Using reference TRBV2 and TRBJ2-3 for the parts outside the CDR3, the full variable domain is EPEVTQTPSHQVTQMGQEVILRCVPISNHLYFYWYRQILGQKVEFLVSFYNNEISEKSEIFDDQFSVERPDGSNFTLKIRSTKLEDSAMYFCASSEDLLAGVSTQYFGPGTRLTVL.

This clonotype occurred many times. The V gene is TRBV15, the J gene TRBJ2-1; no clear D. The V and J ends lost 1 base and 6 bases respectively, with 7 bases between them. CDR3 size: 13 residues. Germline V gives CDR1 LNHNV, CDR2 YYDKDF (reference sequence). Here the CDR3 DNA reads TGTGCCACCAGCAGAGGGCTAGTCAATGAGCAGTTCTTC. This codes for CATSRGLVNEQFF. The full variable domain, completed using reference TRBV15 and TRBJ2-1, is DAMVIQNPRYQVTQFGKPVTLSCSQTLNHNVMYWYQQKSSQAPKLLFHYYDKDFNNEADTPDNFQSRRPNTSFCFLDIRSPGLGDTAMYLCATSRGLVNEQFFGPGTRLTVL.

This clonotype showed up just a few times. This chain uses TRBV25-1 with TRBJ1-1; TRBD1 matches at 8 bases. This CDR3 spans 15 amino acids. J was trimmed by 1 base and V by 8 bases; bases with no gene match: 9. Germline V gene sequence: CDR1 MGHDK, CDR2 SYGVNS. CDR3 in amino acids: CASSLGGQENTEAFF. CDR3 DNA sequence: TGTGCCAGCTCCCTTGGGGGACAGGAGAACACTGAAGCTTTCTTT.

This clonotype has a count of ten or more. The V and J genes are TRBV29-1 and TRBJ2-3, with 8 bases lining up with TRBD1. With 2 bases clipped from V and 5 bases from J, the junction kept 3 bases outside the gene matches. This CDR3 is built from 13 residues. CDR1 SQVTM and CDR2 ANQGSEA come from the germline V gene. The CDR3 sequence: CSVEQGAGDTQYF. The CDR3 DNA reads as TGCAGCGTTGAACAGGGGGCTGGAGATACGCAGTATTTT.

This clonotype was observed many times. The chain has TRBV30 and TRBJ1-1, with D maybe TRBD1 (6 bases). This CDR3 is built from 13 residues. V was clipped by 2 bases and J by 8 bases, with 15 bases between them. Germline CDR1 and CDR2: GTSNPN and SVGIG (reference sequence). The CDR3 here is CAWSRIRGAEAFF. Written as DNA, the CDR3 is TGTGCCTGGAGTAGGATTAGGGGGGCCGAAGCTTTCTTT.

The V call is TRBV28, the J call TRBJ2-7; a possible D gene is TRBD1 (6 bases). Per the germline V gene, CDR1 is MDHEN and CDR2 is SYDVKM. The CDR3 totals 15 residues. Deletions cut 6 bases from V and 0 bases from J, with 15 bases between. CDR3 loop: CASRTQGHTSYEQYF. CDR3 nucleotide sequence: TGTGCCAGCAGAACACAGGGACATACCTCCTACGAGCAGTACTTC.